A selection of T cell receptor beta chains follows, all from one sample in a study of response to subunit inactivated influenza vaccine. Each CDR3 protein is one row after TCRdb ran MiXCR on the RT-PCR reads. The repertoire holds 750,000 to 850,000 distinct CDR3 sequences, with about 18% as singletons. The sequenced sample was PBMCs from blood, obtained 4 to 6 days after vaccination. The receptor source for this set is a man between 45 and 60 years old who received an inactivated influenza vaccine. Each CDR3 is given with its conserved first and last residue. A D gene is named only where the DNA matches it firmly. Not every row has a clone size; where given, it reads once, few, many or a size class.

abundance	v_gene	j_gene	d_gene	CDR3aa	CDR3nt
NA	TRBV4-2	TRBJ2-1	TRBD2	CASSQVSLAGGNEQFF	TGTGCCAGCAGCCAAGTGTCCCTAGCGGGAGGAAATGAGCAGTTCTTC
NA	TRBV7-9	TRBJ1-2	TRBD1	CAIETGDGLYGYTF	TGTGCCATAGAGACAGGGGATGGACTCTATGGCTACACCTTC
NA	TRBV30	TRBJ1-6	TRBD1	CAWSSGTEAYNSPLHF	TGTGCCTGGAGTTCCGGGACAGAGGCCTATAATTCACCCCTCCACTTT
few	TRBV27	TRBJ2-7	NA	CASSSGTKGGEQYF	TGTGCCAGCAGTTCTGGGACGAAGGGTGGCGAGCAGTACTTC
NA	TRBV6-6	TRBJ2-2	NA	CASRAGSSGELFF	TGTGCCAGCAGGGCAGGGTCGAGCGGGGAGCTGTTTTTT
few	TRBV20-1	TRBJ2-7	NA	CSARSGHLPYEQYF	TGCAGTGCTAGATCGGGACACCTCCCCTACGAGCAGTACTTC
NA	TRBV2	TRBJ2-1	NA	CASRDILYNEQFF	TGTGCCAGCCGCGACATTCTCTACAATGAGCAGTTCTTC
NA	TRBV20-1	TRBJ2-3	TRBD2	CSARREGPDTQYF	TGCAGTGCTAGACGGGAGGGCCCAGATACGCAGTATTTT
NA	TRBV9	TRBJ2-3	NA	CASSVDLGTGTDTQYF	TGTGCCAGCAGCGTAGATCTTGGGACCGGAACAGATACGCAGTATTTT
few	TRBV18	TRBJ2-7	TRBD1	CASSPSRTGNYEQYF	TGTGCCAGCTCACCATCTAGGACAGGAAATTACGAGCAGTACTTC
few	TRBV29-1	TRBJ2-1	NA	CSVTPRVGMEFF	TGCAGCGTGACTCCACGAGTGGGAATGGAGTTCTTC
few	TRBV7-8	TRBJ2-2	NA	CASSLAYGELFF	TGTGCCAGCAGCTTAGCTTACGGGGAGCTGTTTTTT
few	TRBV20-1	TRBJ2-2	TRBD2	CSAQGTSGISGELFF	TGCAGTGCTCAAGGGACTAGCGGGATCTCCGGGGAGCTGTTTTTT
few	TRBV28	TRBJ2-7	TRBD1	CASNPQDRRTYEQYF	TGTGCCAGCAACCCCCAGGACAGGAGGACCTACGAGCAGTACTTC
NA	TRBV28	TRBJ2-7	TRBD2	CASSWTSGRRSTYEQYF	TGTGCCAGCAGTTGGACTAGCGGGAGGAGATCCACCTACGAGCAGTACTTC
many	TRBV5-1	TRBJ2-2	NA	CASSLVTANTGELFF	TGCGCCAGCAGCTTGGTGACTGCGAACACCGGGGAGCTGTTTTTT
NA	TRBV15	TRBJ2-5	NA	CAISWGPKPQETQYF	TGTGCCATCAGCTGGGGACCAAAACCACAAGAGACCCAGTACTTC
NA	TRBV2	TRBJ2-3	NA	CASSALGYTDTQYF	TGTGCCAGCAGTGCCCTTGGATACACAGATACGCAGTATTTT
NA	TRBV4-3	TRBJ2-3	NA	CASSVGPPRGGLTDTQYF	TGCGCCAGCAGCGTAGGTCCTCCAAGGGGGGGCCTTACAGATACGCAGTATTTT
many	TRBV12-3/TRBV12-4	TRBJ1-5	NA	CASRPDPLGNQPQHF	TGTGCCAGCAGACCGGACCCGCTGGGGAATCAGCCCCAGCATTTT
few	TRBV10-3	TRBJ2-7	NA	CAISPGQGSVEQYF	TGTGCCATCTCCCCCGGGCAGGGGTCGGTCGAGCAGTACTTC
NA	TRBV20-1	TRBJ2-7	TRBD1	CSARDWGQNSYEQYF	TGCAGTGCTAGAGATTGGGGACAGAACTCCTACGAGCAGTACTTC
few	TRBV6-5	TRBJ2-7	NA	CASSYDRSRRMYF	TGTGCCAGCAGTTACGATCGCTCGAGACGGATGTACTTC
few	TRBV9	TRBJ2-7	NA	CASSPPGWNEQYF	TGTGCCAGCAGCCCACCAGGGTGGAACGAGCAGTACTTC
NA	TRBV10-3	TRBJ2-2	TRBD2	CAIASGLNTGELFF	TGTGCCATCGCTAGCGGGTTGAACACCGGGGAGCTGTTTTTT
few	TRBV20-1	TRBJ2-7	NA	CSARIVRYEQYF	TGCAGTGCTAGAATAGTCAGATACGAGCAGTACTTC
NA	TRBV24-1	TRBJ2-6	TRBD1	CATSDQGTGAGANVLTF	TGTGCCACCAGTGACCAGGGCACAGGGGCTGGGGCCAACGTCCTGACTTTC
NA	TRBV20-1	TRBJ2-3	TRBD2	CSARTGGIDTQYF	TGCAGTGCTAGGACGGGAGGGATAGATACGCAGTATTTT
many	TRBV29-1	TRBJ2-3	TRBD1	CSVARQGRSTDTQYF	TGCAGCGTTGCGCGACAGGGGCGTTCAACAGATACGCAGTATTTT
few	TRBV6-5	TRBJ2-7	NA	CASSSGSGAPHEQYF	TGTGCCAGCAGTTCGGGTTCGGGGGCGCCCCACGAGCAGTACTTC
many	TRBV5-1	TRBJ1-1	TRBD1	CASSPPRQGVQTEAFF	TGCGCCAGCAGCCCACCCAGACAGGGCGTTCAGACTGAAGCTTTCTTT
few	TRBV28	TRBJ1-1	NA	CASSTLLMRGGPGAFF	TGTGCCAGCAGCACTCTCCTAATGAGGGGGGGACCGGGAGCTTTCTTT
NA	TRBV25-1	TRBJ2-2	NA	CASSVDSYTGELFF	TGTGCCAGCAGTGTTGACAGTTACACCGGGGAGCTGTTTTTT
NA	TRBV20-1	TRBJ2-1	TRBD1	CSARDRGHHEQFF	TGCAGTGCCCGGGACAGGGGGCATCATGAGCAGTTCTTC
many	TRBV25-1	TRBJ2-7	NA	CASSEWGRGPEQYF	TGTGCCAGCAGTGAATGGGGAAGGGGTCCCGAGCAGTACTTC
few	TRBV11-2	TRBJ2-2	NA	CASSLVGVAGELFF	TGTGCCAGCAGCTTAGTCGGGGTAGCCGGGGAGCTGTTTTTT
many	TRBV30	TRBJ1-6	TRBD1	CASDREDSPLHF	TGTGCCTCCGACAGGGAGGATTCACCCCTCCACTTT